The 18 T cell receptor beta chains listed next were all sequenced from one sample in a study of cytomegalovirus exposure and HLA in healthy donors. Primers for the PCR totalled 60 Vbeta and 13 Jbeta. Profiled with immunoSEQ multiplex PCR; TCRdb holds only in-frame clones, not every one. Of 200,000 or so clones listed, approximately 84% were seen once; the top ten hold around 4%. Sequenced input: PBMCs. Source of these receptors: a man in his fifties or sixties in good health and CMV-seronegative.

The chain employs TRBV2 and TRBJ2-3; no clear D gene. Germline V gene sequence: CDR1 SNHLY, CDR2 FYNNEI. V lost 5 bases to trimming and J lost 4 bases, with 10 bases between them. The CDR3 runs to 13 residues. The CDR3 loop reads CASSTMRSDTQYF. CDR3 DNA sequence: TGTGCCAGCAGTACGATGAGATCAGATACGCAGTATTTT.

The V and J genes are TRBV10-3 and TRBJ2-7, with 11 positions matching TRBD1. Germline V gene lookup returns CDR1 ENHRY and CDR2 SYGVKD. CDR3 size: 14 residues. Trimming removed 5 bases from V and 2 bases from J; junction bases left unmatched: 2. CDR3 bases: TGTGCCATCAGTACGGACAGGGGGCCCTACGAGCAGTACTTC. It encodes CAISTDRGPYEQYF.

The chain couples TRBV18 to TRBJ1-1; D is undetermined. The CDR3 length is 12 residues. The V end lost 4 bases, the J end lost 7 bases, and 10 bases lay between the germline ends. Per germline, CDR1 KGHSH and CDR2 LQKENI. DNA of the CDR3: TGTGCCAGCTCACTTTCCGGGATTGAAGCTTTCTTT. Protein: CASSLSGIEAFF.

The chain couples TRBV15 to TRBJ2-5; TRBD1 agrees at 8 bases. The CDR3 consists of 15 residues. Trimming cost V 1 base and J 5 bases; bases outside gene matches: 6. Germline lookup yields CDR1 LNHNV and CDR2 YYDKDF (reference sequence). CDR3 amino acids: CATSRGDRGGETQYF. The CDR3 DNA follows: TGTGCCACCAGCAGAGGAGACAGGGGTGGGGAGACCCAGTACTTC.

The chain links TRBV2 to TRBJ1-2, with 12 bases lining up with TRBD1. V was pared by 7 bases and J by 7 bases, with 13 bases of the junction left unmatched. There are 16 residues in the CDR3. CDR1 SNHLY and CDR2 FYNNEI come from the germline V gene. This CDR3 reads CASTPPGQGADGGYTF. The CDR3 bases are TGTGCCAGCACCCCGCCGGGACAGGGGGCCGATGGTGGCTACACCTTC.

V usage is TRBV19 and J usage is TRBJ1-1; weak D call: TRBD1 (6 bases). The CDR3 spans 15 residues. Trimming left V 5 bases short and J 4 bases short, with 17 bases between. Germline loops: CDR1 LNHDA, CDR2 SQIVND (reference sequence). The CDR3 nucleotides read TGTGCCAGTAGTTTCGAGGGGGGGGGCGGCACTGAAGCTTTCTTT. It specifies CASSFEGGGGTEAFF.

CDR3 sequence reads: CASSLSRGDQPQHF. The CDR3 coding sequence is TGCGCCAGCAGCTTAAGCAGGGGGGATCAGCCCCAGCATTTT. The chain has TRBV5-1 and TRBJ1-5, with TRBD1 matching 7 bases. V lost 2 bases to trimming and J lost 5 bases; unmatched junction nucleotides: 4. The germline gives CDR1 SGHRS, CDR2 YFSETQ. CDR3 size: 14 residues.

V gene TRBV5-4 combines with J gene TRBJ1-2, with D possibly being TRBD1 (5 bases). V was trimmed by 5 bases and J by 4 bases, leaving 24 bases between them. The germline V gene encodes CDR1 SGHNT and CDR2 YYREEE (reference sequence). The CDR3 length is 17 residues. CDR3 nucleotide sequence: TGTGCCAGCAGTCGACTCCGAGGCAGGGCGAATGTCTATGGCTACACCTTC. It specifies CASSRLRGRANVYGYTF.

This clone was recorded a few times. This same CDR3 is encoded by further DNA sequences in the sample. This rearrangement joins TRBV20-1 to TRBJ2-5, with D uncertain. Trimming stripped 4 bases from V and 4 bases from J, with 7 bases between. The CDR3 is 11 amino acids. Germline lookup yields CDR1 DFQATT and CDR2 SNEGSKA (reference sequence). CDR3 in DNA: TGCAGTGCTACTCCGGGAGAGACCCAGTACTTC. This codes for CSATPGETQYF.

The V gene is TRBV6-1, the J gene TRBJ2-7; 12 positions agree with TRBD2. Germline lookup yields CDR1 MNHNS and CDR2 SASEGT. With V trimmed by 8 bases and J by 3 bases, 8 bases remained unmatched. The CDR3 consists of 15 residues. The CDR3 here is CASRSGLAGDYEQYF. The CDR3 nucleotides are TGTGCCAGCCGCTCGGGACTAGCGGGTGACTACGAGCAGTACTTC.

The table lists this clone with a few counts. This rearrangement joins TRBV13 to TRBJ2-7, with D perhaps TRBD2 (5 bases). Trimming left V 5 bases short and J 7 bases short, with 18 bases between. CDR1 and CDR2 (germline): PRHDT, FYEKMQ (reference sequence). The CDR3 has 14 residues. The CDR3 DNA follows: TGTGCCAGCAGCCCCCGCCTTCTAGCCGCTGAGCAGTACTTC. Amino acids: CASSPRLLAAEQYF.

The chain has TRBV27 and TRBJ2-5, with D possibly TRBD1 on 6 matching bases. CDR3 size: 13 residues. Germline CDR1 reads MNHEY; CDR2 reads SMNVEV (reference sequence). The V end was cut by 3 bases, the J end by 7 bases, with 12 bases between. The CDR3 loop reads CASSLGALGTQYF. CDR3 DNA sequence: TGTGCCAGCAGTTTGGGGGCTCTCGGGACCCAGTACTTC.

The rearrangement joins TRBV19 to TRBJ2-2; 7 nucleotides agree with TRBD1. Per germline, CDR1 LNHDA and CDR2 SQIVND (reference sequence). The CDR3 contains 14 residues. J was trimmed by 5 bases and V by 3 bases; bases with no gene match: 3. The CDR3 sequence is CASSMGQRTGELFF. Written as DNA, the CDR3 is TGTGCCAGTAGTATGGGACAGAGAACCGGGGAGCTGTTTTTT.

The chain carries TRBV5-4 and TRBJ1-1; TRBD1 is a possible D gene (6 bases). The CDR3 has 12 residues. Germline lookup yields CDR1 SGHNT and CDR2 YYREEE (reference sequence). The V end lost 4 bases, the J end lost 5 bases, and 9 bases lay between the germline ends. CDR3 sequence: CASSPDSTEAFF. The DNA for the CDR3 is TGTGCCAGCAGCCCGGACAGTACTGAAGCTTTCTTT.

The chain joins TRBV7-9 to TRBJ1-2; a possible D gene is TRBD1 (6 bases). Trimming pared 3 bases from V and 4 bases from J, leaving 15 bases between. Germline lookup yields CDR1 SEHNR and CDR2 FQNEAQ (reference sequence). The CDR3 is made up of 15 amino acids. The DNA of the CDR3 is TGTGCCAGCAGCTTGGGAGGGGGGTCCCTCTATGGCTACACCTTC. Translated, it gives CASSLGGGSLYGYTF.

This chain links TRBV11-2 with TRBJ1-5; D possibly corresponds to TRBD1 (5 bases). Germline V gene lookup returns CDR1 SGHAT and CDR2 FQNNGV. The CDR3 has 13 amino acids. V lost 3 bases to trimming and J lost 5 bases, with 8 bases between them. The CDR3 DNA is TGTGCCAGCAGCTTTGACAGAGATCAGCCCCAGCATTTT. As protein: CASSFDRDQPQHF.

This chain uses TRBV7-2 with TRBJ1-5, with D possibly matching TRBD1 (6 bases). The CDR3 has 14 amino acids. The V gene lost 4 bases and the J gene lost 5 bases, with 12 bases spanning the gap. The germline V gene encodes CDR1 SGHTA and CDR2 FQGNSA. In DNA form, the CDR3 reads TGTGCCAGCAGCTCTAGAGGGGGTTATCAGCCCCAGCATTTT. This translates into CASSSRGGYQPQHF.

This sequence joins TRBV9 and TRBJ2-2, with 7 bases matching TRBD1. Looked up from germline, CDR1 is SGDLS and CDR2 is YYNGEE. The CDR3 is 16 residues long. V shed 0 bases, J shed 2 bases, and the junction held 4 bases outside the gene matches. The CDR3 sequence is CASSVVGTVNTGELFF. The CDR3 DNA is TGTGCCAGCAGCGTAGTCGGGACAGTTAACACCGGGGAGCTGTTTTTT.